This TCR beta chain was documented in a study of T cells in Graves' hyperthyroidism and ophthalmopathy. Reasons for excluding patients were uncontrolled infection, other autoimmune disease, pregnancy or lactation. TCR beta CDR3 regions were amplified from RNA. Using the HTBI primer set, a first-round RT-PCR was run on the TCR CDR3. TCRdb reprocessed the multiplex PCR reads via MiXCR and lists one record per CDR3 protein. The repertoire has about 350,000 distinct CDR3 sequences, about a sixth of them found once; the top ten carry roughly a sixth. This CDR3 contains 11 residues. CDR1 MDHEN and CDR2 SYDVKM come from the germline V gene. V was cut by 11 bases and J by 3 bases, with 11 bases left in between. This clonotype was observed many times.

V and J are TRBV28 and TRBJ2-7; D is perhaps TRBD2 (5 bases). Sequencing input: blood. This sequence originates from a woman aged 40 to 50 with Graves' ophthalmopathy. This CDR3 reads CAVGERYEQYF. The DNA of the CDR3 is TGTGCCGTTGGGGAGCGCTACGAGCAGTACTTC.